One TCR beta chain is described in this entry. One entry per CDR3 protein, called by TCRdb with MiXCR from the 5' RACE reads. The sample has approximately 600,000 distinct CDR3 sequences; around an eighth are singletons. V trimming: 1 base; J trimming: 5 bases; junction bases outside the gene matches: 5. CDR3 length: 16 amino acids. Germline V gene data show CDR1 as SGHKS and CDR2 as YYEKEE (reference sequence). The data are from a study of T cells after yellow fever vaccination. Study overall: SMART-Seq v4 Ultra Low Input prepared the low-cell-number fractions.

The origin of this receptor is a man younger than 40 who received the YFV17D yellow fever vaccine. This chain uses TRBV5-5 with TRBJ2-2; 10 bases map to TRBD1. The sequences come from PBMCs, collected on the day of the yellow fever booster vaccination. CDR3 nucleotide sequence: TGTGCCAGCAGCTTGAGACAGGGGGCGCAGACCGGGGAGCTGTTTTTT. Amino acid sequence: CASSLRQGAQTGELFF.